Given below is one T cell receptor (beta chain) in context. As yet, its antigen is unknown. The source of the sample is a study of cytomegalovirus exposure and HLA in healthy donors. For the study at large: The 120 or so validation repertoires were produced on the same platform as the roughly 670 repertoires of the first cohort. This was reported in a later analysis. Regarding the study as a whole: Cytomegalovirus-associated TCR beta chains were listed, numbering some 180.

Only in-frame clones appear in the TCRdb table, and some are missing; sequencing was by immunoSEQ multiplex PCR. The sample lists over 110,000 clones, 70% to 90% seen once, with just over 8.5% in the top ten. V lost 0 bases and J lost 0, with 10 bases in between. The CDR3 is 16 amino acids. Germline lookup yields CDR1 MRHNA and CDR2 SNTAGT. Sequencing used PBMCs. The chain links TRBV6-4 to TRBJ2-3; D possibly corresponds to TRBD2 (5 bases). The sequence was collected from a man younger than 30 in good health and CMV-seropositive. This chain's CDR3 is CASSDSSAGSTDTQYF. CDR3 nucleotides: TGTGCCAGCAGTGACTCTAGCGCCGGGAGCACAGATACGCAGTATTTT.